These 5 T cell receptor beta chains came from one sample sequenced in a study of shared clonotypes between healthy human individuals. Clones were sequenced by immunoSEQ multiplex PCR, and TCRdb holds only the in-frame ones, with some missing. The sample includes about 1.1 million clones, 70% to 80% of them seen just once. What was sequenced was memory CD4+ T cells from PBMCs. Subset of the sample: CD45RA-negative fraction. All receptors derive from a man aged 18 to 30 in good health. Some clones in this sample may be carry-over from other donors' samples.

The J gene is TRBJ2-5, the V gene TRBV28; 7 nucleotides line up with TRBD1. CDR3 size: 13 residues. The V gene end was trimmed by 4 bases and the J gene end by 3 bases; junction bases not matched to a gene: 2. Per the germline V gene, CDR1 is MDHEN and CDR2 is SYDVKM. CDR3 sequence: CASSSGTEETQYF. The CDR3 bases are TGTGCCAGCAGTTCCGGGACAGAAGAGACCCAGTACTTC.

The chain carries TRBV6-5 and TRBJ2-1, with a weak D call TRBD2 (6 bases). There are 16 residues in the CDR3. From germline, CDR1 is MNHEY and CDR2 SVGAGI. V was cut by 0 bases and J by 2 bases, with 11 bases left in between. CDR3 in amino acids: CASSYSAGTPYNEQFF. CDR3 bases: TGTGCCAGCAGTTACTCGGCGGGGACCCCCTACAATGAGCAGTTCTTC.

The rearrangement uses TRBV28 and TRBJ2-5, with D tentatively TRBD2 (6 bases). The J call is uncertain, as TRBJ2-7 better fits the DNA end. The CDR3 loop spans 12 amino acids. Per germline, CDR1 MDHEN and CDR2 SYDVKM. CDR3 nucleotides: TGTGCCAGCGGGAGGACCTCCTACGAGCAGTACTTC. This codes for CASGRTSYEQYF.

V and J are TRBV6-1 and TRBJ1-2; D remains ambiguous. Germline lookup yields CDR1 MNHNS and CDR2 SASEGT. The V gene lost 2 bases and the J gene lost 3 bases, with 7 bases spanning the gap. The CDR3 has 13 residues. CDR3 sequence: CASSERADYGYTF. CDR3 in DNA: TGTGCCAGCAGTGAAAGGGCAGACTATGGCTACACCTTC.

V usage is TRBV5-1 and J usage is TRBJ1-1; weak D call: TRBD1 (5 bases). In germline, CDR1 is SGHRS, CDR2 YFSETQ. This CDR3 is 15 amino acids long. Trimming removed 1 base from V and 8 bases from J, with 18 bases in between. The DNA of the CDR3 is TGCGCCAGCAGCTTGTTACCGCCCGGCCCAGGGGAAGCTTTCTTT. Amino acid sequence: CASSLLPPGPGEAFF.